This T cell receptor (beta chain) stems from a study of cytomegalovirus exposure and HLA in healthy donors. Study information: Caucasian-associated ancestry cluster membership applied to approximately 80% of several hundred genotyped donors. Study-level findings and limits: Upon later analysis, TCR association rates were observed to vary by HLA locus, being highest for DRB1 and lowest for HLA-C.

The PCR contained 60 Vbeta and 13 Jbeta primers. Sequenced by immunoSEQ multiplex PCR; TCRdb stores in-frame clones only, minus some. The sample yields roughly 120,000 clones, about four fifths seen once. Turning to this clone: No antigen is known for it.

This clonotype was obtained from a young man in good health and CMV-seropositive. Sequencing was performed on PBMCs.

This chain's CDR3 is CASSWSGGSLGEQYF. The DNA for the CDR3 is TGTGCCAGCAGCTGGTCGGGAGGGAGTCTGGGGGAGCAGTACTTC. The V gene is TRBV7-2, the J gene TRBJ2-5; 8 nucleotides align to TRBD2. V dropped 4 bases and J dropped 11; count of bases not matched to a gene: 15. The CDR3 loop spans 15 amino acids. Germline lookup yields CDR1 SGHTA and CDR2 FQGNSA.